The clone carrying this T cell receptor beta chain was detected a few times. TCRdb keeps only in-frame clones here, not all; method: immunoSEQ multiplex PCR. Of tens of thousands of clones listed, less than 85% are singletons. The data stem from a study of OX40 agonist ivuxolimab in advanced cancers. V lost 5 bases to trimming and J lost 9 bases, with 11 bases between them. This CDR3 is 12 amino acids long. Looked up from germline, CDR1 is SGHNT and CDR2 is YENEEA. The rearrangement links TRBV11-3 to TRBJ2-1; D gene unclear. This material consisted of CD4+ or CD8+ T cells sorted from blood, taken in a trial of the OX40 agonist ivuxolimab. The source is an adult with an advanced solid tumor such as melanoma, head and neck, liver or kidney cancer. The CDR3 nucleotides are TGTGCCAGCAGCCCCCCCCTTGGTGAGCAGTTCTTC. This translates into CASSPPLGEQFF.